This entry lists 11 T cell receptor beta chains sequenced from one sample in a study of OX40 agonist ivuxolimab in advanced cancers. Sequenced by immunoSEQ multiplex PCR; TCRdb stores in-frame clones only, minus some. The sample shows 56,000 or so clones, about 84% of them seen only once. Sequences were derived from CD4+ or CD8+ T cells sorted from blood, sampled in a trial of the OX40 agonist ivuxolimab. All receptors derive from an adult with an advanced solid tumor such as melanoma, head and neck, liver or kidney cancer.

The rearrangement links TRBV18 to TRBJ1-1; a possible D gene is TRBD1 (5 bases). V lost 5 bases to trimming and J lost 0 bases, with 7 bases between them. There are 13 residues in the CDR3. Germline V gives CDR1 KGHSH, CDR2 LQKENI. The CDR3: CASSVGLNTEAFF. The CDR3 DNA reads TGTGCCAGCTCAGTGGGGCTGAACACTGAAGCTTTCTTT.

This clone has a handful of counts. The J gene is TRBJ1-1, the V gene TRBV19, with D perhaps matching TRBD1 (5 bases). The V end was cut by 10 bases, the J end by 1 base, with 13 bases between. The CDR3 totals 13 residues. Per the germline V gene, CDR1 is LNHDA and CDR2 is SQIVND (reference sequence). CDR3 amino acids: CAIRGRKNTEAFF. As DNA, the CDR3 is TGTGCCATTAGGGGTAGGAAGAACACTGAAGCTTTCTTT.

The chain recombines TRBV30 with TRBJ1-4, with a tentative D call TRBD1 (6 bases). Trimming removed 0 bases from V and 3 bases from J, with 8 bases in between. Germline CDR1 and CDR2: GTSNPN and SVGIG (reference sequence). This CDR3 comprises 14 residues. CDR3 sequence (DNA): TGTGCCTGGAGTGTAAGGGGGGCTAATGAAAAACTGTTTTTT. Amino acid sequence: CAWSVRGANEKLFF.

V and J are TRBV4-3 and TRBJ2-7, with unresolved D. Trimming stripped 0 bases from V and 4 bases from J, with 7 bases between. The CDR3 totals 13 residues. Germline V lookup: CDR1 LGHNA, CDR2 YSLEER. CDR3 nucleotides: TGCGCCAGCAGCCAAGATCAAAAATACGAGCAGTACTTC. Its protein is CASSQDQKYEQYF.

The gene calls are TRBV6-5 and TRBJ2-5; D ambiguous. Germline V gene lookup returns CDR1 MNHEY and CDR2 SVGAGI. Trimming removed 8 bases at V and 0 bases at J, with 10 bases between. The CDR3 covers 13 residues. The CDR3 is CASCRGDQETQYF. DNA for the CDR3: TGTGCCAGCTGCCGAGGTGACCAAGAGACCCAGTACTTC.

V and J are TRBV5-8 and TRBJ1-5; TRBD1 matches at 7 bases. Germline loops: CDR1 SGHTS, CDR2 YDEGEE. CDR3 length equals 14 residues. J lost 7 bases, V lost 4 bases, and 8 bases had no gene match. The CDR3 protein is CASSPRQGSQPQHF. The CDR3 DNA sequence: TGTGCCAGCAGCCCCCGACAGGGAAGCCAGCCCCAGCATTTT. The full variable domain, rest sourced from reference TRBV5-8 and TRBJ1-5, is EAGVTQSPTHLIKTRGQQATLRCSPISGHTSVYWYQQALGLGLQFLLWYDEGEERNRGNFPPRFSGRQFPNYSSELNVNALELEDSALYLCASSPRQGSQPQHFGDGTRLSIL.

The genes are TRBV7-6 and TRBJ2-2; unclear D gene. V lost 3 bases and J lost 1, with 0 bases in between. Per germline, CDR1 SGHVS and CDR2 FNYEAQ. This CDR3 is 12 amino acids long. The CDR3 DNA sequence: TGTGCCAGCAGCTTGAACACCGGGGAGCTGTTTTTT. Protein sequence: CASSLNTGELFF.

The DNA for the CDR3 is TGTGCCAGCAGGAATGACGGGGAGCTGTTTTTT. Amino acids: CASRNDGELFF. The V call is TRBV2, the J call TRBJ2-2, with no clear D. Between the trimmed V and J ends, which lost 6 bases and 7 bases, there was a span of 6 bases. CDR3 size: 11 residues. Germline V CDR1 and CDR2: SNHLY, FYNNEI.

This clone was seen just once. CDR3 amino acids: CASSPRGVLYEQYF. The CDR3 region has the DNA TGTGCCAGCTCACCTAGGGGAGTACTTTACGAGCAGTACTTC. The V gene is TRBV18, the J gene TRBJ2-7; D possibly uses TRBD1 or TRBD2 (5 bases each). The germline CDR1 and CDR2 sequences are KGHSH and LQKENI. The CDR3 is 14 amino acids. V was cut by 3 bases and J by 4 bases, with 13 bases left in between.

The CDR3 region is CASSIKGPTMGLQPFSYEQYF. In nucleotides, the CDR3 is TGTGCCAGTAGTATAAAAGGTCCCACAATGGGGCTACAGCCTTTCTCCTACGAGCAGTACTTC. The chain employs TRBV19 and TRBJ2-7; TRBD1 is a possible D gene (5 bases). V was cut by 2 bases and J by 0 bases, with 29 bases left in between. The CDR3 spans 21 residues. Germline CDR1 is LNHDA and CDR2 is SQIVND (reference sequence).

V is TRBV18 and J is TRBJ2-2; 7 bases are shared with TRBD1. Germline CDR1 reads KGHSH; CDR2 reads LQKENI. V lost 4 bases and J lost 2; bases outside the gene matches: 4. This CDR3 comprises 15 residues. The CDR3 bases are TGTGCCAGCTCACGGAGACAGGGTAACACCGGGGAGCTGTTTTTT. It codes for CASSRRQGNTGELFF.